This T cell receptor beta chain was recovered during a study of T cell changes during pregnancy in multiple sclerosis. The CDR3 consists of 15 residues. Looked up from germline, CDR1 is SGHNT and CDR2 is YYREEE (reference sequence). With 0 bases clipped from V and 2 bases from J, the junction kept 5 bases outside the gene matches. Method: immunoSEQ multiplex PCR; TCRdb's copy keeps in-frame clones and lacks some. The sample comprises 90,000 to 95,000 clones, around 93% of which are singletons, and 0.95% rests with the top ten. This rearrangement joins TRBV5-4 to TRBJ2-7, with TRBD2 matching over 7 bases. Sequenced here: peripheral blood, sampled before pregnancy. This TCR came from a female donor with multiple sclerosis, enrolled in a pregnancy study. CDR3: CASSLGSGETYEQYF. In DNA form, the CDR3 reads TGTGCCAGCAGCTTGGGGAGCGGGGAGACCTACGAGCAGTACTTC.